This TCR beta chain comes out of a study of blood T cell repertoires in COVID-19. CDR1 MDHEN and CDR2 SYDVKM come from the germline V gene. Trimming shortened V by 5 bases and J by 5 bases, and 21 bases separated the two germline ends. The CDR3 runs to 16 residues. Clones were read by immunoSEQ multiplex PCR, and TCRdb kept only the in-frame ones, dropping some. The table lists 150,000 to 200,000 clones, 70% to 85% of them singletons, with roughly 17% in the top ten. The sequence was collected from a woman aged 45-60 years who had recovered from COVID-19. This chain connects TRBV28 to TRBJ2-5; no clear D gene. Sequenced: PBMCs or T cells enriched from blood (not recorded which). The CDR3 sequence: CASSPQVSNQMETQYF. The DNA for the CDR3 is TGTGCCAGCAGTCCCCAGGTTTCTAACCAAATGGAGACCCAGTACTTC.